This TCR beta chain was identified during a study of OX40 agonist ivuxolimab in advanced cancers. Whole-study context: Among those enrolled, mean age was 60 years (range 23 to 79) and 75% to 90% were male. Study-wide results and limits: Among T cells, CD8+ cells averaged more expanded clones than CD4+ cells.

Note on this clone: Its antigen is unidentified.

Here immunoSEQ multiplex PCR was the method, and the copy in TCRdb shows in-frame clones only, minus some. The table has tens of thousands of clones, 88% seen once. Individuals having autoimmune disease history or systemic immunosuppression were not enrolled. The study sampled blood at baseline, cycle 4 day 1, and cycle 7 day 1. Germline V lookup: CDR1 SGHRS, CDR2 YFSETQ. V was pared by 1 base and J by 2 bases, with 10 bases between. The CDR3 sequence is 14 residues long. Specimen: CD4+ or CD8+ T cells sorted from blood, collected in a trial of the OX40 agonist ivuxolimab. The origin of this receptor is an adult with an advanced solid tumor such as melanoma, head and neck, liver or kidney cancer. The rearrangement uses TRBV5-1 and TRBJ2-7; D perhaps matches TRBD1 (5 bases). The CDR3 coding sequence is TGCGCCAGCAGCTTGCAGGGCGGAGCCTACGAGCAGTACTTC. It encodes CASSLQGGAYEQYF.